This TCR beta chain was sequenced in a study of Ad26.COV2.S vaccination and SARS-CoV-2 variants. The assay was immunoSEQ multiplex PCR, and TCRdb's table has in-frame clones only and misses some. The table has under 300,000 clones, around 88% seen once. Stated treatment: 15 to 20 received Ad26.COV2.S at low or high dose, single or two shots; a few received placebo; per-sample allocation not given. Vaccine and placebo recipients were sampled on day 63 after the first injection. V was clipped by 5 bases and J by 4 bases, with 8 bases between them. The CDR3 sequence is 13 residues long. Germline CDR1 SEHNR, CDR2 FQNEAQ (reference sequence).

The chain carries TRBV7-9 and TRBJ2-2; D uncertain. Material: peripheral blood, obtained in a trial of Ad26.COV2.S vaccine versus placebo. The TCR was taken from a person aged 18-60 years who received the Ad26.COV2.S COVID-19 vaccine or a placebo. The CDR3 loop is CASSLDSTGELFF. In DNA, the CDR3 is TGTGCCAGCAGCCTAGATTCCACCGGGGAGCTGTTTTTT.